This T cell receptor (beta chain) was captured in a study of patients and donors after allogeneic stem cell transplantation. TCRdb redid the calling of the RT-PCR reads with MiXCR, one entry per CDR3 protein. In the table there are roughly 960,000 distinct CDR3 sequences, roughly 18% of which are singletons. Germline V gene sequence: CDR1 LNHNV, CDR2 YYDKDF (reference sequence). The length of the CDR3 is 13 residues. V lost 0 bases and J 6 bases, leaving 8 bases between the germline ends. This chain links TRBV15 with TRBJ1-1; D not certain. The sequence was collected from a human donor who was either an allogeneic HSCT recipient or a stem cell or donor lymphocyte infusion donor (not recorded which). It is not recorded whose cells these are; they may come from a transplant donor. The material sequenced was blood, either unsorted or a sorted T cell fraction (not recorded which). The CDR3 region is CATSRDPGAEAFF. The CDR3 nucleotides read TGTGCCACCAGCAGAGATCCAGGAGCTGAAGCTTTCTTT.